The clone carrying this T cell receptor (beta chain) was seen at least ten times. Its antigen is currently unknown. From approximately 430 ng of RNA, a library with molecular barcoded alpha/delta and beta/gamma adaptors was made. TCRdb re-called the reads through MiXCR, storing one row per CDR3 protein. The sample shows more than 30,000 distinct CDR3 sequences, roughly an eighth of them seen only once. With 1 base clipped from V and 5 bases from J, the junction kept 1 base outside the gene matches. Germline loops: CDR1 DFQATT, CDR2 SNEGSKA (reference sequence). This CDR3 has 13 amino acids. The sample originates from a study of read filtering for tumor transcriptome and immune sequencing. Study conclusions and caveats: Single-read clonotypes: about 81.9% of IR-seq clonotypes (about 3.5% of reads), around three quarters of RNA-seq clonotypes (44.6% of reads).

The specimen was a population of CD138-negative cells sorted from bone marrow. The V and J genes are TRBV20-1 and TRBJ2-1, with 8 bases matching TRBD2. The origin of this receptor is a donor at least 40 years old with multiple myeloma. The CDR3 region has the DNA TGCAGTGCTAGAGGTAGCGGGAACAATGAGCAGTTCTTC. Protein product: CSARGSGNNEQFF.